These 6 T cell receptor beta chains were sequenced from one sample in a study of technical replicates of blood from several donors. Generated by immunoSEQ multiplex PCR, the TCRdb table keeps only in-frame clones and is missing some. This table holds approximately 76,000 clones, 90% to 95% found once. The sequenced sample consisted of T cells isolated from PBMCs. Source of these receptors: a human donor in good health.

This sequence joins TRBV20-1 and TRBJ2-7; D unclear. The CDR3 spans 11 residues. The germline CDR1 and CDR2 sequences are DFQATT and SNEGSKA (reference sequence). Trimming stripped 0 bases from V and 3 bases from J, with 3 bases between. Here the CDR3 reads CSARDNYEQYF. For the CDR3, the DNA is TGCAGTGCTAGAGACAACTACGAGCAGTACTTC.

The chain uses TRBV7-3 and TRBJ2-3, with D possibly TRBD2 on 5 matching bases. V gave up 3 bases and J gave up 12 bases, with 16 bases separating them. The CDR3 has 13 amino acids. Germline values: CDR1 SGHTA, CDR2 FQGTGA. CDR3 nucleotides: TGTGCCAGCAGCTTGGACTCCTGGCTACCTCAGTATTTT. Its protein product is CASSLDSWLPQYF.

The chain uses TRBV7-9 and TRBJ1-2; tentative D call: TRBD1 (6 bases). Germline V gene data show CDR1 as SEHNR and CDR2 as FQNEAQ (reference sequence). With 1 base removed from V and 8 bases from J, the gap between germline ends came to 14 bases. The CDR3 covers 14 residues. CDR3 DNA sequence: TGTGCCAGCAGCTTAGAGGGCAGGGGATTCGGCTACACCTTC. Protein: CASSLEGRGFGYTF.

V is TRBV2 and J is TRBJ1-1; TRBD1 matches at 7 bases. There are 14 residues in the CDR3. Germline CDR1 is SNHLY and CDR2 is FYNNEI. Losses at the gene ends were 7 bases for V and 5 bases for J; bases not matched to a gene: 10. The CDR3 nucleotides are TGTGCCAGCACCGCCCGACAGGGAATGACTGAAGCTTTCTTT. Its translation is CASTARQGMTEAFF.

J is TRBJ2-7 and V is TRBV7-6; TRBD1 agrees at 10 bases. Germline V gene data show CDR1 as SGHVS and CDR2 as FNYEAQ. With 2 bases clipped from V and 5 bases from J, the junction kept 3 bases outside the gene matches. CDR3 length: 14 amino acids. CDR3 amino acids: CASSLPGQGNEQYF. Here the CDR3 DNA reads TGTGCCAGCAGCTTACCGGGACAGGGGAACGAGCAGTACTTC. The complete variable domain, with remaining parts taken from reference TRBV7-6 and TRBJ2-7, reads GAGVSQSPRYKVTKRGQDVALRCDPISGHVSLYWYRQALGQGPEFLTYFNYEAQQDKSGLPNDRFSAERPEGSISTLTIQRTEQRDSAMYRCASSLPGQGNEQYFGPGTRLTVT.

V usage is TRBV5-4 and J usage is TRBJ2-5; tentative D call: TRBD1 (5 bases). The CDR3 length is 14 residues. Germline CDR1 is SGHNT and CDR2 is YYREEE (reference sequence). V lost 4 bases and J lost 4, with 14 bases in between. CDR3 sequence (DNA): TGTGCCAGCAGCCCCCAGGGCGCAGGAGAGACCCAGTACTTC. Its protein product is CASSPQGAGETQYF.